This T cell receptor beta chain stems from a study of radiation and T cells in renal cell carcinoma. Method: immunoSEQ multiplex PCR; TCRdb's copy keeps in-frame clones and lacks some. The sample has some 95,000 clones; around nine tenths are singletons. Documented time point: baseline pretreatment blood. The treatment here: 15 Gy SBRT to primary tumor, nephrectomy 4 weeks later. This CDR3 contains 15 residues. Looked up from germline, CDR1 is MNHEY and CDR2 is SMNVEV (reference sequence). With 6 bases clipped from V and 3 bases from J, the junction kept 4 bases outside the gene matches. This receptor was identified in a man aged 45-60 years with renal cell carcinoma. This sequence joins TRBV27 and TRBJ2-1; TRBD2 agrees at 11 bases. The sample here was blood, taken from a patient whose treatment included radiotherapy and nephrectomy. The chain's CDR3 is CASSLGLADYNEQFF. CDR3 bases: TGTGCCAGCAGCTTGGGACTAGCGGACTACAATGAGCAGTTCTTC.